This T cell receptor (beta chain) was profiled in a study of a mutant IDH1 vaccine in newly diagnosed glioma. Only in-frame clones appear in the TCRdb table, and some are missing; sequencing was by immunoSEQ multiplex PCR. The profile shows tens of thousands of clones, roughly nine tenths of them singletons. Documented time point: baseline, week 1 (first vaccination visit). Treatment described: pre-vaccination baseline after standard-of-care therapy. Tumors from donors were new WHO grade 3 or 4 IDH1-mutant astrocytomas with ATRX loss. This receptor was taken from a middle-aged woman with glioma. The sequences come from PBMCs, collected from a glioma patient treated with radiotherapy, temozolomide or both.

For the CDR3, the DNA is TGTGCCAGCAGTAAACTGAGACAGGGGCTCTATGGCTACACCTTC. Translation gives CASSKLRQGLYGYTF. V and J are TRBV6-6 and TRBJ1-2; 8 positions match TRBD1. This CDR3 spans 15 amino acids. Looked up from germline, CDR1 is MNHNY and CDR2 is SVGAGI (reference sequence). V was pared by 5 bases and J by 4 bases, with 9 bases of the junction left unmatched.